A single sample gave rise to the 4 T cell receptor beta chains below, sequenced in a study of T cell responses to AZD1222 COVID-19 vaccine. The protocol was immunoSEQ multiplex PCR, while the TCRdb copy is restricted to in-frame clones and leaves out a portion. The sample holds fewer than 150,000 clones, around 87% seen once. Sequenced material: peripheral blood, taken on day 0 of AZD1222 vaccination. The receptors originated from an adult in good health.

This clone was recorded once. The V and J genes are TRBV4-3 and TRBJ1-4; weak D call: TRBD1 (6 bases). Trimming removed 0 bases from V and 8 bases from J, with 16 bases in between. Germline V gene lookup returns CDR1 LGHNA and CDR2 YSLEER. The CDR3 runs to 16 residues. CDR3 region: CASSQEVGRGREKLFF. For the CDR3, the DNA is TGCGCCAGCAGCCAAGAGGTCGGCAGGGGTCGAGAAAAACTGTTTTTT.

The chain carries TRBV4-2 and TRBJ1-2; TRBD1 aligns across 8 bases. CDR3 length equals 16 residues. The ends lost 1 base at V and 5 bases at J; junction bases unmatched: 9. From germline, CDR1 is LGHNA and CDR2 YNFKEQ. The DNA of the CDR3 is TGTGCCAGCAGCCAAGGTCCAACAGGGGGGCAATATGGCTACACCTTC. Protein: CASSQGPTGGQYGYTF.

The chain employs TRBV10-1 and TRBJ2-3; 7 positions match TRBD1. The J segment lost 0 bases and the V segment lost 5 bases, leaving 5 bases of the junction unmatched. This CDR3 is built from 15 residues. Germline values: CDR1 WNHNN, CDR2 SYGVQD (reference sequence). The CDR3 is CASSNEGASTDTQYF. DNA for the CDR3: TGCGCCAGCAGTAACGAGGGGGCCAGCACAGATACGCAGTATTTT.

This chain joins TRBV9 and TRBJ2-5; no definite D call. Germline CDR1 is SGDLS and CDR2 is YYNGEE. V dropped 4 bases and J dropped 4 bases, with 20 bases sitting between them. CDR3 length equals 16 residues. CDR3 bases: TGTGCCAGCAGCCCCCGTGGTAGCTTATATGGAGAGACCCAGTACTTC. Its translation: CASSPRGSLYGETQYF.